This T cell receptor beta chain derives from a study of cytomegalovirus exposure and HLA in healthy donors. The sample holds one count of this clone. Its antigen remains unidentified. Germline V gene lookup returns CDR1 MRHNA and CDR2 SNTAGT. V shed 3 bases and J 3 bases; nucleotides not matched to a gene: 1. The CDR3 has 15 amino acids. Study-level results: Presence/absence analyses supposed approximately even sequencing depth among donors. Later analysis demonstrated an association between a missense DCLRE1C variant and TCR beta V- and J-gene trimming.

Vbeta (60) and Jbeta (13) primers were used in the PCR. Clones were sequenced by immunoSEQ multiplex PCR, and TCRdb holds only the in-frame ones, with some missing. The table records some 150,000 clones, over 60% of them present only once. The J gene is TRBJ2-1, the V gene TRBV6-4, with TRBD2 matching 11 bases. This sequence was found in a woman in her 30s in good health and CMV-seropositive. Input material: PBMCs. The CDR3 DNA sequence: TGTGCCAGCAGTGAACTAGCGGGAGTCTACAATGAGCAGTTCTTC. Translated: CASSELAGVYNEQFF.